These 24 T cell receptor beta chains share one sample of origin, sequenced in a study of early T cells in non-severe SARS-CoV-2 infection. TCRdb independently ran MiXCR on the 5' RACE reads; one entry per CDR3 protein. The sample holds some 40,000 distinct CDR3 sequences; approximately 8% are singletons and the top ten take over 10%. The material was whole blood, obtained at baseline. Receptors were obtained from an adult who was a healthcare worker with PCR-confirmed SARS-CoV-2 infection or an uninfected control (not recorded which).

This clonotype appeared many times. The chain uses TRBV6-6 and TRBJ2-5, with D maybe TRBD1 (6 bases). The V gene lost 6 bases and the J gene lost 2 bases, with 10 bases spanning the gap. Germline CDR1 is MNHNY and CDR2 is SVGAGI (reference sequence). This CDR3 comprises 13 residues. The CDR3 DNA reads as TGTGCCAGCAGCCGGACAGAGCAAGAGACCCAGTACTTC. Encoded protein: CASSRTEQETQYF.

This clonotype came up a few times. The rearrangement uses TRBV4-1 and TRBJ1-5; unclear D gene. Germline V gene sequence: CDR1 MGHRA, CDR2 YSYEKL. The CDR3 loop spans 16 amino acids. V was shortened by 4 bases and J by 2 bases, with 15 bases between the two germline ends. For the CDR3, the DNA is TGCGCCAGCAGCCTCTACGGCGAGGCCGGCAATCAGCCCCAGCATTTT. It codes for CASSLYGEAGNQPQHF.

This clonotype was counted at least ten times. The CDR3 nucleotides are TGTGCCAGCAGCGTAGGACAGATTCCCGGCTATGGCTACACCTTC. Its protein product is CASSVGQIPGYGYTF. J is TRBJ1-2 and V is TRBV9; TRBD1 is a possible D gene (5 bases). V was clipped by 0 bases and J by 4 bases, with 13 bases between them. Germline CDR1 and CDR2: SGDLS and YYNGEE. This CDR3 contains 15 residues.

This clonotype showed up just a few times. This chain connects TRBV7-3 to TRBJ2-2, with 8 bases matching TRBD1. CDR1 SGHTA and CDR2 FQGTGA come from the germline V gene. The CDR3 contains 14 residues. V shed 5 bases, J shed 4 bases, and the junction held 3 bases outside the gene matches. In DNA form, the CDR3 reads TGTGCCAGCAGCCCCCAGGGGGCCACCGGGGAGCTGTTTTTT. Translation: CASSPQGATGELFF.

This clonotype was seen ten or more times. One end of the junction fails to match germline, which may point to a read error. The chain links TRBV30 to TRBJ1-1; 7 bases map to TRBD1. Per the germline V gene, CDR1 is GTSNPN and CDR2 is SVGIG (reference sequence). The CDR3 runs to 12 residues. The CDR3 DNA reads TGTGCCTGGTCCTACCTATTCGACAGGGAACACTTT. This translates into CAWSYLFDREHF. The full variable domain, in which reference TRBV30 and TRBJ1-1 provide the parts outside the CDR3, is SQTIHQWPATLVQPVGSPLSLECTVEGTSNPNLYWYRQAAGRGLQLLFYSVGIGQISSEVPQNLSASRPQDRQFILSSKKLLLSDSGFYLCAWSYLFDREHFGQGTRLTVV.

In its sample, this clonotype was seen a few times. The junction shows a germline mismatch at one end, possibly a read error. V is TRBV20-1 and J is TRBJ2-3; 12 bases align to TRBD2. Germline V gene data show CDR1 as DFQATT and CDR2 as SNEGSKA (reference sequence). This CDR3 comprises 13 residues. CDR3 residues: CSPSGGAPDTQYF. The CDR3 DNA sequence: TGCAGTCCTAGCGGGGGGGCCCCAGATACGCAGTATTTT.

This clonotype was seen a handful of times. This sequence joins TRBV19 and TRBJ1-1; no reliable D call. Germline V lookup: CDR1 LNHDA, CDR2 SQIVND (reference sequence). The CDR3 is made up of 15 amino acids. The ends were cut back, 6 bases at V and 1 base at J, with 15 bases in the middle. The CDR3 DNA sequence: TGTGCCAGTAGCCCCGGGGTTCAGACGAACACTGAAGCTTTCTTT. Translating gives CASSPGVQTNTEAFF.

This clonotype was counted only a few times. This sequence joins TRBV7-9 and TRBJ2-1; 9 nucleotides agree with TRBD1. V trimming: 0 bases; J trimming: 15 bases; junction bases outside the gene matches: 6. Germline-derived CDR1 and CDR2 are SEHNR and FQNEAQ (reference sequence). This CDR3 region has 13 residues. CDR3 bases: TGTGCCAGCAGCTTAGCGGGTGGGACAGGGCTGTTCTTC. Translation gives CASSLAGGTGLFF. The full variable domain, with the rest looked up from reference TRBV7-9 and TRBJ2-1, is DTGVSQNPRHKITKRGQNVTFRCDPISEHNRLYWYRQTLGQGPEFLTYFQNEAQLEKSRLLSDRFSAERPKGSFSTLEIQRTEQGDSAMYLCASSLAGGTGLFFGPGTRLTVL.

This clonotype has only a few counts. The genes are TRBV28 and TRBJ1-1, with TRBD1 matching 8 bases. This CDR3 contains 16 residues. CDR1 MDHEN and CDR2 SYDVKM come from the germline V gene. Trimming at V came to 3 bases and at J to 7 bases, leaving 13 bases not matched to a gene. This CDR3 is CASSFYQGATYFEAFF. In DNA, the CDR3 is TGTGCCAGCAGTTTCTACCAGGGGGCGACCTATTTTGAAGCTTTCTTT.

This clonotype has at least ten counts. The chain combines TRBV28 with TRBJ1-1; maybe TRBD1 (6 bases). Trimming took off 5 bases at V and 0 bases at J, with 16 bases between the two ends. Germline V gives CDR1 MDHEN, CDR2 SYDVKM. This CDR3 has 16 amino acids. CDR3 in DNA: TGTGCCAGCAGTCCGGGACATAGAAGTTTGAACACTGAAGCTTTCTTT. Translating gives CASSPGHRSLNTEAFF.

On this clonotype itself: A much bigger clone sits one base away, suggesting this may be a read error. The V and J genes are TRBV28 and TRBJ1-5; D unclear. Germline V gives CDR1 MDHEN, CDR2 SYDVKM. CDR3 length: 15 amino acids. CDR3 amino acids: CASSFMGYSNQPQLF. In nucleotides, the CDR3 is TGTGCCAGCAGTTTTATGGGTTATAGCAATCAGCCCCAGCTTTTT.

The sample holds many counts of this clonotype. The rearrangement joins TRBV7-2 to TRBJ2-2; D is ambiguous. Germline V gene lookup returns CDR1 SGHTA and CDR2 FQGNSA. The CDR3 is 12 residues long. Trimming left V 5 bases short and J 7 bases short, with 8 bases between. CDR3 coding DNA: TGTGCCAGCAGCCGGGTGGGCGGGGAGCTGTTTTTT. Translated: CASSRVGGELFF.

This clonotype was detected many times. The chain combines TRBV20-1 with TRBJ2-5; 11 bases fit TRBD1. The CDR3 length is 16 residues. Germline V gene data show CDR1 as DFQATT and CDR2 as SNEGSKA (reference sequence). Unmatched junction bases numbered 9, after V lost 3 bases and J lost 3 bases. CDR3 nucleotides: TGCAGTGCTAGCGCGCCCGGGACAGGGGGAGAAGAGACCCAGTACTTC. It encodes CSASAPGTGGEETQYF.

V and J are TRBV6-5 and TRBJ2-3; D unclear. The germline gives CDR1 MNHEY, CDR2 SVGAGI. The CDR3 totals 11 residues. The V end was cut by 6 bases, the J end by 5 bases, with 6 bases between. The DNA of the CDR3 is TGTGCCAGCAGCCAAGGAGATACGCAGTATTTT. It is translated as CASSQGDTQYF.

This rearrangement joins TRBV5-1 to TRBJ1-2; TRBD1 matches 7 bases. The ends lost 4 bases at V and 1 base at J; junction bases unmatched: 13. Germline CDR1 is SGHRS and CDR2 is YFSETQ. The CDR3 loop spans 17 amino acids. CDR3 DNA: TGCGCCAGCAGCGGAGGGACAGCCGCCCACCTTAACTATGGCTACACCTTC. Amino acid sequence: CASSGGTAAHLNYGYTF.

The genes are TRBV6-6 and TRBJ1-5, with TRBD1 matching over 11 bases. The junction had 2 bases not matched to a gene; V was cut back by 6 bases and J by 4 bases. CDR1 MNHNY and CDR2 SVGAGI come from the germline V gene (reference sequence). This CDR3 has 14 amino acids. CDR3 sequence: CASRGQGANQPQHF. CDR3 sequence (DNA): TGTGCCAGCAGAGGACAGGGGGCGAATCAGCCCCAGCATTTT.

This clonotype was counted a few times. In DNA, the CDR3 is TGTGCCATCCAAGAGGGGAATGAGCAGTTCTTC. It codes for CAIQEGNEQFF. V and J are TRBV28 and TRBJ2-1; D might be TRBD1 or TRBD2, each matching 5 bases. V lost 10 bases, J lost 7 bases, and 11 bases lay in between. The CDR3 has 11 residues. CDR1 and CDR2 (germline): MDHEN, SYDVKM.

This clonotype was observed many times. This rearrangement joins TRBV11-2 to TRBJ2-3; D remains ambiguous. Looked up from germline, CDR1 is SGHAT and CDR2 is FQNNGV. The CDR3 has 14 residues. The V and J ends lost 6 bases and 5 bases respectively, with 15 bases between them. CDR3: CASRKGPLIDTQYF. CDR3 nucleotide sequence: TGTGCCAGCAGGAAAGGACCGCTCATAGATACGCAGTATTTT.

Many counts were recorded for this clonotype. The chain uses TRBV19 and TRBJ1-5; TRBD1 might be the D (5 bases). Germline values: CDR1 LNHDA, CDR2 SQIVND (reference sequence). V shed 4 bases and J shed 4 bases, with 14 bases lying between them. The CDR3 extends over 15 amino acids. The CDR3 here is CASSTEGDGNQPQHF. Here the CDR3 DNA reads TGTGCCAGTAGTACAGAAGGGGACGGTAATCAGCCCCAGCATTTT.

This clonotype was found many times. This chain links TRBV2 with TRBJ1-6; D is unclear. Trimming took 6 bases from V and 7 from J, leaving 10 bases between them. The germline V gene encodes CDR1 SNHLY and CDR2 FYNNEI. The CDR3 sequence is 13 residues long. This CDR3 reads CASRQSPNSPLHF. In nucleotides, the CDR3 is TGTGCCAGCAGGCAGAGCCCAAATTCACCCCTCCACTTT.

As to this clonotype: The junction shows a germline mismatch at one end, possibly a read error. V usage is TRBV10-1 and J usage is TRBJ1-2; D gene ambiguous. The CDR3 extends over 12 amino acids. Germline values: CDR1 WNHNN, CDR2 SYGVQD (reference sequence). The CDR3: CASSENNGRIRF. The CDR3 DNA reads TGCGCCAGCAGTGAAAATAATGGGAGGATCCGCTTC.

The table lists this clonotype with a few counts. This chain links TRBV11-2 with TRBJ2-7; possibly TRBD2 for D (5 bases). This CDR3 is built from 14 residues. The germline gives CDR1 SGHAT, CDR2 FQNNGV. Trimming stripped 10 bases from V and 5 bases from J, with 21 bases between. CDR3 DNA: TGTGCCACCTCCGCTAGCAACTATATCCACGAGCAGTACTTC. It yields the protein CATSASNYIHEQYF.

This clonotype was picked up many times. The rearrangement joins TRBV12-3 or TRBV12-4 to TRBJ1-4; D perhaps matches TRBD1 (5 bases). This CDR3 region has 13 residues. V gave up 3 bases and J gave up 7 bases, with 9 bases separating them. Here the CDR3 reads CASSFGHGEKLFF. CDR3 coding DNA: TGTGCCAGCAGTTTCGGACATGGTGAAAAACTGTTTTTT.

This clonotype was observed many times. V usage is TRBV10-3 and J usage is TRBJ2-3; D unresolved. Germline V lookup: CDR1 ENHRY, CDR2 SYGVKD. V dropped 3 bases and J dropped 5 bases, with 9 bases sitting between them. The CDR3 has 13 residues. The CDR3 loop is CAISEGNGDTQYF. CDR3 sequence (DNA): TGTGCCATCAGTGAAGGGAACGGAGATACGCAGTATTTT.